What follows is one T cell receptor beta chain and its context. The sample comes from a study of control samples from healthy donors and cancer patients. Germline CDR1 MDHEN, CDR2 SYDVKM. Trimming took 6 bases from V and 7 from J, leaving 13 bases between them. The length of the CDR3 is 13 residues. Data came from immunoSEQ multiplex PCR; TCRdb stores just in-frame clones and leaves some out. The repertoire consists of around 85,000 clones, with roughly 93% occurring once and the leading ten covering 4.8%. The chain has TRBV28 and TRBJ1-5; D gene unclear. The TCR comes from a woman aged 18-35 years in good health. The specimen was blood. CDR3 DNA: TGTGCCAGCAGCCCTCTTCGAGGGCAGCCCCAGCATTTT. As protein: CASSPLRGQPQHF.